A selection of T cell receptor beta chains follows, all from one sample in a study of beta chain features in type 1 diabetes. Some clones are missing from TCRdb's copy, which holds only in-frame ones; the method was immunoSEQ multiplex PCR. Counted here are some 640,000 clones, roughly an eighth occurring once; the ten biggest clones make up 0.03% to 0.04%. What was sequenced was naive CD4+ T cells from blood. The receptors here all came from a man younger than 35 with type 1 diabetes. Each CDR3 is given without its conserved first and last residue.

V	CDR3
TRBV7-3	ASNSGGPYEQY
TRBV9	ASSAPDLGPYNEQF
TRBV30	AWSRGQGNYEQY
TRBV25-1	ASSYSMPTSYNEQF
TRBV30	AWSVDSSSGNTIY
TRBV19	ASSINRRNYGYT
TRBV6-1	ASRDRDRGYNEQF
TRBV18	ASSRTGGGNQPQH
TRBV30	AWSVGGNTEAF
TRBV9	ASSVLGTGSPGELF
TRBV18	ASSPAREHYGYT
TRBV5-1	ASSRSGPAMSSYNSPLH
TRBV30	AQAGAGYNEQF
TRBV7-2	ASSFVLDGTYEQY
TRBV9	ASSAPRPGPSGANVLT
TRBV30	AWSTSGPHSYEQY
TRBV7-9	ASSLAEADGYT
TRBV5-1	ASSKSSVLQETQY
TRBV13	ASSFPGGTSDTQY
TRBV28	ASSSLADRYNEQF
TRBV12-5	ATHGTVNTGELF
TRBV10-3	AISGGTGYTEAF
TRBV18	ASSPTTAYEQY
TRBV5-4	ASSPIELGETQY
TRBV19	ASSRQESYEQY
TRBV7-2	ASSPGQGRETQY
TRBV5-4	ASSEGLAGHYEQY
TRBV29-1	SVRTGSTDTQY